Here is one TCR beta chain with its context. Its antigen is still unknown. This clone may be a read error of a much larger clone one base away. This specimen comes from a study of T cell repertoires in cytomegalovirus infection. About the research overall: CMV epitopes used comprised recently identified HLA-C-restricted ones and well-studied HLA-B-restricted ones.

The CDR3 extends over 19 amino acids. The germline gives CDR1 SGHAT, CDR2 FQNNGV. Trimming stripped 5 bases from V and 4 bases from J, with 27 bases between. TCRdb re-derived calls from the reads in MiXCR, one entry per CDR3 protein. The sample consists of 80,000 or so distinct CDR3 sequences, roughly a quarter of them appearing once. Whole-study results and caveats: The ex vivo response was dominated by HLA-C-restricted CMV-specific TCR beta clonotypes.

The origin of this receptor is a human donor in good health (CMV status not recorded). Some clones in this sample may be carry-over from other donors' samples. The gene calls are TRBV11-2 and TRBJ2-1; D is perhaps TRBD1 (5 bases). Sample: CD8+ T cells from cultured PBMCs, taken from culture after CMV antigen stimulation. CDR3 bases: TGTGCCAGCAGCCTAGTACAGGCGATGAGGCTATTGGGATACAATGAGCAGTTCTTC. Translation gives CASSLVQAMRLLGYNEQFF.